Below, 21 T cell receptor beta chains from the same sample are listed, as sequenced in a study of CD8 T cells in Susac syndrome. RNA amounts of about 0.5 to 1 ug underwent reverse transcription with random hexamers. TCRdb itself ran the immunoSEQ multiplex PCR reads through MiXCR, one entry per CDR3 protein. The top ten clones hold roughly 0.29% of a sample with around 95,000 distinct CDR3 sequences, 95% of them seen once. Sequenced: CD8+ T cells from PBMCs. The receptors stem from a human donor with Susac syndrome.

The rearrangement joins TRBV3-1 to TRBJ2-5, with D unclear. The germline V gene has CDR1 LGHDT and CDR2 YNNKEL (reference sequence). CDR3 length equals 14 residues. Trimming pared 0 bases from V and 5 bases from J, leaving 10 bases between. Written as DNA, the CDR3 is TGTGCCAGCAGCCAAGATCACGGATTGGAGACCCAGTACTTC. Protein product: CASSQDHGLETQYF.

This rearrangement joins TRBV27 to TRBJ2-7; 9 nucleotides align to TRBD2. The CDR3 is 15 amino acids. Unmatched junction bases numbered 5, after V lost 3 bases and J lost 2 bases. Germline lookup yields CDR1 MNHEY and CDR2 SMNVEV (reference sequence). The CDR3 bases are TGTGCCAGCAGTTTTACAGCGGGGGGCCCCTACGAGCAGTACTTC. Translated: CASSFTAGGPYEQYF.

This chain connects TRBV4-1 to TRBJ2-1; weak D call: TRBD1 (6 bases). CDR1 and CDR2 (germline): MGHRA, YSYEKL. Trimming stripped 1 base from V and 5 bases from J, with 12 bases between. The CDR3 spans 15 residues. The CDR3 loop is CASSQGPHRDNEQFF. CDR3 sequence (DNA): TGCGCCAGCAGCCAAGGCCCCCACAGGGACAATGAGCAGTTCTTC.

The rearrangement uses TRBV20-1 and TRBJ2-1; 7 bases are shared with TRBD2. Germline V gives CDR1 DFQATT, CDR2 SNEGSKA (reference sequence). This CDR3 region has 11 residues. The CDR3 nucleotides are TGCGGAGGACTAGTCGACAATGAGCAGTTCTTC. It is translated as CGGLVDNEQFF.

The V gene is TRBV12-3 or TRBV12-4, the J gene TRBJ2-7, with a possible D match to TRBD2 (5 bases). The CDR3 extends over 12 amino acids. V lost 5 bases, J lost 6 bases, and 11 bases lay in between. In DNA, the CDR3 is TGTGCCAGCAGTGGACTTGGGCCCGAGCAGTACTTC. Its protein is CASSGLGPEQYF.

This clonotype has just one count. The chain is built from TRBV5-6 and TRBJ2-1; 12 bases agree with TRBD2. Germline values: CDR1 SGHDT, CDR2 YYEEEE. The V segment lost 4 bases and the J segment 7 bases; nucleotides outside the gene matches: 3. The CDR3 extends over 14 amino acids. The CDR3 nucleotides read TGTGCCAGCAGCGAGACTAGCGGGAGTAATGAGCAGTTCTTC. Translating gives CASSETSGSNEQFF.

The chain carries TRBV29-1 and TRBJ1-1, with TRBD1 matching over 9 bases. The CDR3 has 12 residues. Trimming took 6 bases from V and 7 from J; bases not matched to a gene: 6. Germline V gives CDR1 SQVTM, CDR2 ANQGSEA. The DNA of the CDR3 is TGCAGCGTAAACAGGGGGCCACTTGAAGCTTTCTTT. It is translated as CSVNRGPLEAFF.

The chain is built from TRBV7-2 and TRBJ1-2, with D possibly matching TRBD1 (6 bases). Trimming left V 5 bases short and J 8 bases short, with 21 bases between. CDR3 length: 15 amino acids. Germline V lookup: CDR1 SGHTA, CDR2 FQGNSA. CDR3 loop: CASSQSTGNSKGYTF. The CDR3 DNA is TGTGCCAGCAGCCAAAGCACAGGGAATTCGAAAGGCTACACCTTC.

The CDR3: CASSPPLGSQETQYF. The CDR3 DNA reads TGCGCCAGCAGCCCCCCTCTGGGATCCCAAGAGACCCAGTACTTC. This chain uses TRBV5-1 with TRBJ2-5; D gene uncertain. V was clipped by 4 bases and J by 1 base, with 14 bases between them. Germline values: CDR1 SGHRS, CDR2 YFSETQ. The CDR3 consists of 15 residues.

The DNA of the CDR3 is TGCGCCAGCAGCTTAGTGGGCAGGGCGGACTATGGCTACACCTTC. This translates into CASSLVGRADYGYTF. V usage is TRBV5-1 and J usage is TRBJ1-2; D possibly corresponds to TRBD1 (5 bases). Germline CDR1 and CDR2: SGHRS and YFSETQ. Trimming pared 2 bases from V and 3 bases from J, leaving 14 bases between. This CDR3 spans 15 amino acids.

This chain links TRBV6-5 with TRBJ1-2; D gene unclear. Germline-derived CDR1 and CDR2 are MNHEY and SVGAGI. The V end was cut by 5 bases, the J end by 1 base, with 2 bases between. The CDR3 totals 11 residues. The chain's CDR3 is CASSNNYGYTF. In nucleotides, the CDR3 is TGTGCCAGCAGTAATAACTATGGCTACACCTTC.

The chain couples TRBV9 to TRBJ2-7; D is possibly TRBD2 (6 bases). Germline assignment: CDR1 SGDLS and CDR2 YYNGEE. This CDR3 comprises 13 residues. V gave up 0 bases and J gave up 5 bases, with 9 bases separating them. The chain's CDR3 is CASSVGGEDEQYF. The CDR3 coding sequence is TGTGCCAGCAGCGTAGGTGGGGAGGACGAGCAGTACTTC.

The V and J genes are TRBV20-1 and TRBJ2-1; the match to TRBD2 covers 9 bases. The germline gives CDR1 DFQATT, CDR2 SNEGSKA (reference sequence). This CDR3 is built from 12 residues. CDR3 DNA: TGCAAAGCGGCGGGGGGGTCCAATGAGCAGTTCTTC. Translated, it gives CKAAGGSNEQFF.

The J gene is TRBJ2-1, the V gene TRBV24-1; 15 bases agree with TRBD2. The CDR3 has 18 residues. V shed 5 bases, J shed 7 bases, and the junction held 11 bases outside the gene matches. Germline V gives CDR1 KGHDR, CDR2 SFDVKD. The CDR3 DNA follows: TGTGCCACCAGTGTGGGACTAGCGGGAGGTCGCCGGGGGAATGAGCAGTTCTTC. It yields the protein CATSVGLAGGRRGNEQFF.

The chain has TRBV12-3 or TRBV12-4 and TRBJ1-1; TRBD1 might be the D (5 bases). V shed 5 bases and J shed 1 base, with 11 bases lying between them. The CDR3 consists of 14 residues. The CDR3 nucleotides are TGTGCCAGCAGTCTGGGGGACCGGAACACTGAAGCTTTCTTT. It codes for CASSLGDRNTEAFF.

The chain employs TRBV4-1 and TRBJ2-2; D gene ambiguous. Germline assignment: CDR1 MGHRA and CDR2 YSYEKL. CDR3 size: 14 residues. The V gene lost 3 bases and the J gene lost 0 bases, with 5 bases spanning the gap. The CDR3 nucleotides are TGCGCCAGCAGCCATGACCCGAACACCGGGGAGCTGTTTTTT. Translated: CASSHDPNTGELFF.

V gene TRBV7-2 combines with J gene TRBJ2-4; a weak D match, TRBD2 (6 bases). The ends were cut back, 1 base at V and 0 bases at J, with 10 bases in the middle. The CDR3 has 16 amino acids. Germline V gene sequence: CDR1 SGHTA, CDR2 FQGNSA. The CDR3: CASSLERGVAKNIQYF. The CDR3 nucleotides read TGTGCCAGCAGCTTAGAGCGCGGGGTAGCCAAAAACATTCAGTACTTC.

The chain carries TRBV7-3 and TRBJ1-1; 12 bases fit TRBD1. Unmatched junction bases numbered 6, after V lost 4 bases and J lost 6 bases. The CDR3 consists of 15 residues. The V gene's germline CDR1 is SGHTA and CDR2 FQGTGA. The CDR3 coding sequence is TGTGCCAGCAGCTCCTGGGACAGGGGGCGACCTGAAGCTTTCTTT. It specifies CASSSWDRGRPEAFF.

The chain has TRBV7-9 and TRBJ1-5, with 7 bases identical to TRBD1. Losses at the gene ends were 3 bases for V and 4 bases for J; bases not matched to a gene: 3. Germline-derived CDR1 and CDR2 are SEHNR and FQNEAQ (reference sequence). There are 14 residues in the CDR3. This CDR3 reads CASSFWGQNQPQHF. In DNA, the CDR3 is TGTGCCAGCAGCTTTTGGGGACAGAATCAGCCCCAGCATTTT.

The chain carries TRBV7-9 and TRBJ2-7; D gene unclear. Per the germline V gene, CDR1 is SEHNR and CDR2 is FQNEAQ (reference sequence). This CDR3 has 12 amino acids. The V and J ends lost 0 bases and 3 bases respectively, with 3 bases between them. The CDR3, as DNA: TGTGCCAGCAGCTTAGCGAACTACGAGCAGTACTTC. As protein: CASSLANYEQYF.

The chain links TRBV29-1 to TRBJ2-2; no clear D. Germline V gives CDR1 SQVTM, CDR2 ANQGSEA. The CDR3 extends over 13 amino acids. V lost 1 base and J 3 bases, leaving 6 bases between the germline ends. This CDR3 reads CSVEGAYTGELFF. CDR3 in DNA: TGCAGCGTTGAAGGGGCCTACACCGGGGAGCTGTTTTTT.